The 30 T cell receptor beta chains reported below all come from one sample, sequenced in a study of T cells in Graves' hyperthyroidism and ophthalmopathy. Researchers amplified the TCR beta CDR3 regions from RNA transcripts. The study used the HTBI primer set for a first-round RT-PCR of the TCR CDR3. Each CDR3 protein is one row after TCRdb ran MiXCR on the multiplex PCR reads. The repertoire consists of 490,000 or so distinct CDR3 sequences, with around a fifth occurring once and the leading ten covering roughly 49%. The material sequenced was blood. These receptors were taken from a woman in her 70s with Graves' ophthalmopathy.

This clonotype has just a few counts. The CDR3: CASRRSDRGPKTQYF. In DNA form, the CDR3 reads TGTGCCAGCAGGAGGTCAGACAGGGGGCCAAAGACCCAGTACTTC. The chain is built from TRBV12-3 or TRBV12-4 and TRBJ2-5, with 10 bases lining up with TRBD1. The CDR3 consists of 15 residues. V lost 6 bases to trimming and J lost 6 bases; unmatched junction nucleotides: 10.

This clonotype has a handful of counts. J is TRBJ1-2 and V is TRBV6-1; D uncertain. The V gene lost 6 bases and the J gene lost 5 bases, with 13 bases spanning the gap. CDR1 and CDR2 (germline): MNHNS, SASEGT. This CDR3 contains 13 residues. The CDR3: CASRRPVGYGYTF. CDR3 DNA: TGTGCCAGCAGGCGACCCGTCGGATATGGCTACACCTTC.

This clonotype was recorded at least ten times. The chain has TRBV6-1 and TRBJ1-2, with 10 bases lining up with TRBD1. The CDR3 has 15 amino acids. V dropped 4 bases and J dropped 7; count of bases not matched to a gene: 9. Germline CDR1 reads MNHNS; CDR2 reads SASEGT. CDR3: CASSGSRTGGRGYTF. CDR3 sequence (DNA): TGTGCCAGCAGTGGATCACGGACAGGGGGACGTGGCTACACCTTC.

About this clonotype: Compared with germline, one end of the junction differs, possibly owing to a read error. CDR3 sequence reads: CARSLEAGQGGEQFF. The CDR3 region has the DNA TGTGCCCGCAGCTTAGAAGCGGGACAAGGCGGTGAGCAGTTCTTC. The chain recombines TRBV7-2 with TRBJ2-1; possibly TRBD2 for D (7 bases). CDR1 is SGHTA and CDR2 is FQGNSA in the germline V gene. The CDR3 spans 15 residues.

The V gene is TRBV6-2 or TRBV6-3, the J gene TRBJ1-1, with D maybe TRBD1 (5 bases). This CDR3 has 14 amino acids. V lost 2 bases and J 1 base, leaving 8 bases between the germline ends. CDR1 is MNHEY, CDR2 SVGEGT, per germline. Here the CDR3 DNA reads TGTGCCAGCAGTTACCCCCAGGGGAACACTGAAGCTTTCTTT. This sequence encodes CASSYPQGNTEAFF.

The V and J genes are TRBV10-3 and TRBJ2-2, with TRBD1 matching 7 bases. In germline, CDR1 is ENHRY, CDR2 SYGVKD. Germline trimming cut 10 bases from V and 3 bases from J; bases unmatched to any gene: 5. The CDR3 contains 13 residues. The CDR3 DNA sequence: TGTGCCACCCGACAGGGAGACACCGGGGAGCTGTTTTTT. This sequence encodes CATRQGDTGELFF.

The chain joins TRBV5-8 to TRBJ1-2; no reliable D call. The V gene lost 1 base and the J gene lost 8 bases, with 12 bases spanning the gap. The CDR3 covers 13 residues. Germline V gene lookup returns CDR1 SGHTS and CDR2 YDEGEE. The CDR3 DNA sequence: TGTGCCAGCAGCTTGAAGGGTCTGGGAGGCTACACCTTC. Translating gives CASSLKGLGGYTF.

This clonotype was counted a few times. V and J are TRBV13 and TRBJ1-1, with TRBD1 identical over 9 bases. V trimming: 5 bases; J trimming: 1 base; junction bases outside the gene matches: 5. The CDR3 loop spans 15 amino acids. Germline V lookup: CDR1 PRHDT, CDR2 FYEKMQ (reference sequence). Here the CDR3 reads CASSAPGQGNTEAFF. As DNA, the CDR3 is TGTGCCAGCAGCGCTCCGGGACAGGGGAACACTGAAGCTTTCTTT.

This clonotype was seen ten or more times. V gene TRBV2 combines with J gene TRBJ1-5; possibly TRBD1 for D (6 bases). This CDR3 spans 13 amino acids. Trimming took 8 bases from V and 2 from J, leaving 10 bases between them. Per the germline V gene, CDR1 is SNHLY and CDR2 is FYNNEI. In DNA form, the CDR3 reads TGTGCCAGCCGGAGGACAGGCAATCAGCCCCAGCATTTT. This sequence encodes CASRRTGNQPQHF.

This clonotype showed up just a few times. The rearrangement joins TRBV15 to TRBJ1-1, with no clear D. The CDR3 length is 13 residues. Germline CDR1 reads LNHNV; CDR2 reads YYDKDF (reference sequence). Trimming removed 1 base at V and 1 base at J, with 4 bases between. In DNA form, the CDR3 reads TGTGCCACCAGCAGAGGGGCGAACACTGAAGCTTTCTTT. Amino acids: CATSRGANTEAFF.

This clonotype was counted at least ten times. The gene calls are TRBV6-1 and TRBJ2-7, with 8 bases fitting TRBD1. Germline V gene lookup returns CDR1 MNHNS and CDR2 SASEGT. The CDR3 runs to 14 residues. V lost 5 bases, J lost 5 bases, and 8 bases stayed unmatched. This CDR3 reads CASSIQTGADEQYF. The DNA for the CDR3 is TGTGCCAGCAGTATTCAGACAGGGGCCGACGAGCAGTACTTC.

This clonotype has only a few counts. This chain uses TRBV7-8 with TRBJ2-1; TRBD2 might be the D (5 bases). The CDR3 is 14 amino acids. Germline CDR1 is SGHVS and CDR2 is FQNEAQ. V was clipped by 3 bases and J by 7 bases, with 13 bases between them. CDR3 region: CASSFPPGGNEQFF. The CDR3 bases are TGTGCCAGCAGCTTTCCGCCGGGCGGGAATGAGCAGTTCTTC.

A few counts support this clonotype. This chain uses TRBV5-1 with TRBJ2-2, with a tentative D call TRBD2 (5 bases). The CDR3 length is 12 residues. Trimming pared 6 bases from V and 7 bases from J, leaving 10 bases between. Germline V gene lookup returns CDR1 SGHRS and CDR2 YFSETQ. In nucleotides, the CDR3 is TGCGCCAGCACTCTGGCGGGCGGGGAGCTGTTTTTT. It is translated as CASTLAGGELFF.

This clonotype occurred once. A much larger clone lies a single base off, so this may be a read error. The chain joins TRBV12-3 or TRBV12-4 to TRBJ2-5; TRBD2 matches at 10 bases. J was trimmed by 6 bases and V by 6 bases; bases with no gene match: 10. The CDR3 covers 15 residues. The CDR3 here is CASSLSSGRTKTQYF. CDR3 DNA sequence: TGTGCCAGCAGCCTTAGTAGCGGGAGGACAAAGACCCAGTACTTC.

Remarks on this clonotype: The junction does not match germline at one end; this may be a read error. The chain uses TRBV7-8 and TRBJ2-7; no clear D gene. The germline CDR1 and CDR2 sequences are SGHVS and FQNEAQ. The CDR3 sequence is 14 residues long. The CDR3 DNA sequence: TGCGCCAGCAGCCAAGATAGTGGCCCCTACGAGCAGTACTTC. Translating it yields CASSQDSGPYEQYF.

The CDR3 protein is CSAPPSGQGDTQYF. The DNA of the CDR3 is TGCAGTGCTCCCCCTAGCGGGCAGGGAGATACGCAGTATTTT. This chain connects TRBV20-1 to TRBJ2-3, with 8 bases fitting TRBD2. The trim removed 5 bases at V and 5 bases at J, leaving 9 bases unmatched. The CDR3 totals 14 residues. Germline lookup yields CDR1 DFQATT and CDR2 SNEGSKA (reference sequence).

With respect to this clonotype: The junction and the germline gene differ at one end; a read error may be behind it. V and J are TRBV3-1 and TRBJ1-2; weak D call: TRBD1 (6 bases). This CDR3 spans 13 amino acids. Germline CDR1 reads LGHDT; CDR2 reads YNNKEL (reference sequence). The CDR3 is CASSQVEGGGYTF. The CDR3 DNA reads as TGTGCCAGCAGCCAAGTAGAAGGGGGAGGCTACACCTTT. The full variable domain, completed using reference TRBV3-1 and TRBJ1-2, is DTAVSQTPKYLVTQMGNDKSIKCEQNLGHDTMYWYKQDSKKFLKIMFSYNNKELIINETVPNRFSPKSPDKAHLNLHINSLELGDSAVYFCASSQVEGGGYTFGSGTRLTVV.

J is TRBJ2-1 and V is TRBV18; maybe TRBD1 (6 bases). Trimming took off 0 bases at V and 5 bases at J, with 17 bases between the two ends. The length of the CDR3 is 17 residues. The germline V gene encodes CDR1 KGHSH and CDR2 LQKENI. CDR3 residues: CASSPPVYEDSHNEQFF. CDR3 coding DNA: TGTGCCAGCTCACCACCCGTATATGAGGACAGCCACAATGAGCAGTTCTTC.

This clonotype was found a few times. V and J are TRBV19 and TRBJ1-3, with D perhaps TRBD1 (5 bases). V gave up 3 bases and J gave up 2 bases, with 14 bases separating them. This CDR3 is 16 amino acids long. Germline values: CDR1 LNHDA, CDR2 SQIVND (reference sequence). CDR3 in amino acids: CASSIDGGRPGNTIYF. In nucleotides, the CDR3 is TGTGCCAGTAGTATCGACGGGGGGAGGCCTGGAAACACCATATATTTT. The full variable domain, in which reference TRBV19 and TRBJ1-3 provide the parts outside the CDR3, is DGGITQSPKYLFRKEGQNVTLSCEQNLNHDAMYWYRQDPGQGLRLIYYSQIVNDFQKGDIAEGYSVSREKKESFPLTVTSAQKNPTAFYLCASSIDGGRPGNTIYFGEGSWLTVV.

This clonotype was observed a handful of times. The rearrangement uses TRBV29-1 and TRBJ1-5, with D hard to call. Germline V gene sequence: CDR1 SQVTM, CDR2 ANQGSEA. This CDR3 region has 16 residues. The CDR3 DNA sequence: TGCATAGGATACGTGGCGGGGTCTGAGGGCAATCAGCCCCAGCATTTT. Translating gives CIGYVAGSEGNQPQHF.

This clonotype turned up a few times. The chain is built from TRBV10-1 and TRBJ2-1, with 9 bases matching TRBD2. This CDR3 has 15 amino acids. The junction had 7 bases not matched to a gene; V was cut back by 2 bases and J by 8 bases. Germline CDR1 and CDR2: WNHNN and SYGVQD (reference sequence). The chain's CDR3 is CASSEGVAGADEQFF. The DNA of the CDR3 is TGCGCCAGCAGTGAGGGGGTAGCGGGAGCGGATGAGCAGTTCTTC.

The J gene is TRBJ1-5, the V gene TRBV20-1; possibly TRBD1 for D (6 bases). V was cut by 6 bases and J by 7 bases, with 19 bases left in between. The CDR3 spans 14 residues. Germline CDR1 is DFQATT and CDR2 is SNEGSKA (reference sequence). The CDR3 loop is CSAPLGQGRQPQHF. DNA of the CDR3: TGCAGTGCCCCCTTGGGGCAGGGGCGGCAGCCCCAGCATTTT.

The chain has TRBV5-1 and TRBJ2-4, with 14 nucleotides matching TRBD2. From germline, CDR1 is SGHRS and CDR2 YFSETQ. Trimming at V came to 4 bases and at J to 0 bases, leaving 6 bases not matched to a gene. The CDR3 is made up of 18 amino acids. Written as DNA, the CDR3 is TGCGCCAGCAGCGCGGGACTAGCGGGAGCGCTAGCCAAAAACATTCAGTACTTC. Its translation: CASSAGLAGALAKNIQYF.

This clonotype has a handful of counts. This rearrangement joins TRBV12-3 or TRBV12-4 to TRBJ1-4, with D uncertain. V was trimmed by 3 bases and J by 8 bases, leaving 13 bases between them. The CDR3 has 14 residues. Here the CDR3 reads CASSFYGPPEKLFF. Written as DNA, the CDR3 is TGTGCCAGCAGTTTTTATGGCCCCCCGGAAAAACTGTTTTTT.

The chain carries TRBV18 and TRBJ1-6; maybe TRBD1 (5 bases). The CDR3 is 14 residues long. V lost 3 bases to trimming and J lost 6 bases, with 9 bases between them. CDR1 is KGHSH and CDR2 is LQKENI in the germline V gene. In nucleotides, the CDR3 is TGTGCCAGCTCACCCGGGGCAACTAATTCACCCCTCCACTTT. This codes for CASSPGATNSPLHF.

This rearrangement joins TRBV5-6 to TRBJ2-2, with 7 bases that match TRBD2. This CDR3 region has 16 residues. Germline V lookup: CDR1 SGHDT, CDR2 YYEEEE. With V trimmed by 1 base and J by 4 bases, 7 bases remained unmatched. The CDR3 is CASSLRGVGFTGELFF. DNA for the CDR3: TGTGCCAGCAGCTTGCGGGGGGTAGGGTTCACCGGGGAGCTGTTTTTT.

The table lists this clonotype with a count of one. The chain couples TRBV20-1 to TRBJ2-7, with 8 nucleotides matching TRBD2. Germline V gene data show CDR1 as DFQATT and CDR2 as SNEGSKA (reference sequence). The CDR3 is made up of 14 amino acids. V was pared by 5 bases and J by 3 bases, with 9 bases of the junction left unmatched. The CDR3, as DNA: TGCAGTGCTCATCGAGCGGGAGTTATCTACGAGCAGTACTTC. It codes for CSAHRAGVIYEQYF.

V usage is TRBV5-1 and J usage is TRBJ1-1; TRBD1 matches at 9 bases. This CDR3 is built from 17 residues. Unmatched junction bases numbered 14, after V lost 2 bases and J lost 6 bases. Per germline, CDR1 SGHRS and CDR2 YFSETQ. The CDR3 loop is CASSLDLGQGAGAEAFF. CDR3 nucleotide sequence: TGCGCCAGCAGCTTAGACTTGGGACAGGGCGCTGGGGCTGAAGCTTTCTTT.

The chain links TRBV27 to TRBJ2-1; no reliable D call. V shed 2 bases and J shed 0 bases, with 8 bases lying between them. The CDR3 spans 15 residues. In germline, CDR1 is MNHEY, CDR2 SMNVEV (reference sequence). CDR3 amino acids: CASSLRLGSYNEQFF. The CDR3 DNA is TGTGCCAGCAGTTTAAGGCTAGGCTCCTACAATGAGCAGTTCTTC.

The chain recombines TRBV3-1 with TRBJ1-2; D is perhaps TRBD1 (5 bases). Germline values: CDR1 LGHDT, CDR2 YNNKEL (reference sequence). With 4 bases removed from V and 3 bases from J, the gap between germline ends came to 15 bases. There are 15 residues in the CDR3. The chain's CDR3 is CASSRRSRDDYGYTF. The CDR3 nucleotides are TGTGCCAGCAGCCGAAGGAGCAGGGACGACTATGGCTACACCTTC.